These T cell receptor beta chains were read from a single sample in a study of cytomegalovirus exposure and HLA in healthy donors. The table came from immunoSEQ multiplex PCR; TCRdb's copy has only in-frame clones and leaves some out. The sample includes about 110,000 clones, roughly 80% of them seen just once. The material sequenced was PBMCs. These receptors were collected from a woman aged 40-49 years in good health and CMV-seropositive. Each CDR3 is given with its conserved first and last residue.

J gene: TRBJ2-3
CDR3 length: 17
V gene: TRBV7-9
CDR3 protein: CASTGLAGGPRTDTQYF

J gene: TRBJ2-3
CDR3 length: 16
V gene: TRBV7-9
CDR3 protein: CASSLDPGQGGFTQYF

J gene: TRBJ2-7
CDR3 length: 15
V gene: TRBV11-3
CDR3 protein: CASSLAQGPFYEQYF

J gene: TRBJ2-7
CDR3 length: 16
V gene: TRBV28
CDR3 protein: CASSLPGVAGVIGQYF

J gene: TRBJ1-3
CDR3 length: 15
V gene: TRBV4-3
CDR3 protein: CASSQDGNRGNTIYF

J gene: TRBJ1-5
CDR3 length: 15
V gene: TRBV5-1
CDR3 protein: CASSLTGGLDQPQHF

J gene: TRBJ1-3
CDR3 length: 16
V gene: TRBV7-8
CDR3 protein: CASSNNRGRAGNTIYF

J gene: TRBJ1-1
CDR3 length: 14
V gene: TRBV7-9
CDR3 protein: CASSPPPGHPRAFF

J gene: TRBJ2-7
CDR3 length: 15
V gene: TRBV28
CDR3 protein: CASSLTAGVPYEQYF

J gene: TRBJ2-7
CDR3 length: 15
V gene: TRBV6-6
CDR3 protein: CASSSLHRGSYEQYF

J gene: TRBJ2-5
CDR3 length: 16
V gene: TRBV7-9
CDR3 protein: CASSLPSGIGKETQYF

J gene: TRBJ1-2
CDR3 length: 16
V gene: TRBV28
CDR3 protein: CAAGRVGRTSNYGYTF

J gene: TRBJ2-5
CDR3 length: 15
V gene: TRBV28
CDR3 protein: CATRNRGQGWETQYF

J gene: TRBJ2-5
CDR3 length: 16
V gene: TRBV28
CDR3 protein: CASSSIPGRGVETQYF

J gene: TRBJ1-2
CDR3 length: 15
V gene: TRBV5-1
CDR3 protein: CASSLITGGNYGYTF

J gene: TRBJ1-4
CDR3 length: 13
V gene: TRBV10-3
CDR3 protein: CATARTGDEKLFF

J gene: TRBJ2-7
CDR3 length: 14
V gene: TRBV7-9
CDR3 protein: CASSFAGVNYEQYF

J gene: TRBJ1-2
CDR3 length: 13
V gene: TRBV28
CDR3 protein: CASRRTGEDGYTF

J gene: TRBJ2-2
CDR3 length: 15
V gene: TRBV18
CDR3 protein: CASSARQGAIGELFF

J gene: TRBJ1-2
CDR3 length: 14
V gene: TRBV6-5
CDR3 protein: CASSVRGDYYGYTF

J gene: TRBJ2-1
CDR3 length: 16
V gene: TRBV5-1
CDR3 protein: CASSVGQGAIYNEQFF

J gene: TRBJ1-2
CDR3 length: 11
V gene: TRBV2
CDR3 protein: CASKQGGGYTF

J gene: TRBJ1-5
CDR3 length: 14
V gene: TRBV12-5
CDR3 protein: CASGLRDRREPQHF

J gene: TRBJ2-3
CDR3 length: 14
V gene: TRBV7-7
CDR3 protein: CASSLAEGTDTQYF

J gene: TRBJ1-1
CDR3 length: 16
V gene: TRBV6-4
CDR3 protein: CASREETQLENTEAFF

J gene: TRBJ1-2
CDR3 length: 14
V gene: TRBV9
CDR3 protein: CASSVSPGDYGYTF

J gene: TRBJ2-1
CDR3 length: 13
V gene: TRBV9
CDR3 protein: CASSRTSLNEQFF

J gene: TRBJ1-6
CDR3 length: 15
V gene: TRBV4-3
CDR3 protein: CASSPRQGIFDPLHF

J gene: TRBJ2-2
CDR3 length: 12
V gene: TRBV10-2
CDR3 protein: CASSRGTGELFF

J gene: TRBJ1-1
CDR3 length: 15
V gene: TRBV7-2
CDR3 protein: CASSLGRGQGTEAFF

J gene: TRBJ1-2
CDR3 length: 15
V gene: TRBV9
CDR3 protein: CASSATGASLYGYTF

J gene: TRBJ1-2
CDR3 length: 14
V gene: TRBV7-3
CDR3 protein: CASSSTGDNYGYTF

J gene: TRBJ2-2
CDR3 length: 16
V gene: TRBV11-2
CDR3 protein: CASRPIAGANTGELFF

J gene: TRBJ1-2
CDR3 length: 16
V gene: TRBV6-5
CDR3 protein: CASSYTYQGGGDGYTF

J gene: TRBJ1-3
CDR3 length: 19
V gene: TRBV28
CDR3 protein: CASSSPGTGSEVSGNTIYF

J gene: TRBJ2-7
CDR3 length: 18
V gene: TRBV4-1
CDR3 protein: CASSQNFPVGGQYYEQYF

J gene: TRBJ2-2
CDR3 length: 17
V gene: TRBV18
CDR3 protein: CASSPQTLGQDSGELFF

J gene: TRBJ1-2
CDR3 length: 15
V gene: TRBV28
CDR3 protein: CASGSGGGDDYGYTF

J gene: TRBJ1-2
CDR3 length: 15
V gene: TRBV15
CDR3 protein: CATSRDPTANYGYTF

J gene: TRBJ2-7
CDR3 length: 13
V gene: TRBV28
CDR3 protein: CASSSGIAYEQYF